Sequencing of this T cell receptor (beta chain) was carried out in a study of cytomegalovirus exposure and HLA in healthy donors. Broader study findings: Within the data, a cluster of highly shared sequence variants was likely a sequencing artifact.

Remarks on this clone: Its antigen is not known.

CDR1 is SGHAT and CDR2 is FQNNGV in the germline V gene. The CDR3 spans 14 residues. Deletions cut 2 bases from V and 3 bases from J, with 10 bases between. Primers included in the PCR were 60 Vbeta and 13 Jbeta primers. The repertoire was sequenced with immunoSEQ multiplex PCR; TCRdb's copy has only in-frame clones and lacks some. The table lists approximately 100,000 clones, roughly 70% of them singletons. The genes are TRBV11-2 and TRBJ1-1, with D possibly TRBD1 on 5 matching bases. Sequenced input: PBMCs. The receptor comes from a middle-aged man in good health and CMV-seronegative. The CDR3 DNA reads TGTGCCAGCAGCTTAAATGGGGGGTACACTGAAGCTTTCTTT. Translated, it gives CASSLNGGYTEAFF.